This record concerns one TCR beta chain sequence. The CDR3 runs to 15 residues. In germline, CDR1 is SGHNT, CDR2 YYREEE (reference sequence). V was clipped by 3 bases and J by 7 bases; unmatched bases: 6. The entry originates in a study of blood T cell repertoires in COVID-19. Sequenced by immunoSEQ multiplex PCR; TCRdb stores in-frame clones only, minus some. In the table there are 35,000 to 45,000 clones, around 75% of which are singletons. This clonotype originated in a man aged 80 or over with acute or convalescent COVID-19. The sample was peripheral blood. This chain uses TRBV5-4 with TRBJ2-1, with TRBD1 matching 11 bases. The CDR3 here is CASSYGQGAMNEQFF. The CDR3, as DNA: TGTGCCAGCAGCTACGGACAGGGGGCTATGAATGAGCAGTTCTTC.